One and the same sample provided the 26 T cell receptor beta chains below, sequenced in a study of OX40 agonist ivuxolimab in advanced cancers. Sequencing was performed with immunoSEQ multiplex PCR; in TCRdb, only in-frame clones are kept and a portion is missing. The sample lists over 45,000 clones; around 88% were seen once. Sequenced here: CD4+ or CD8+ T cells sorted from blood, sampled in a trial of the OX40 agonist ivuxolimab. These receptors all stem from an adult with an advanced solid tumor such as melanoma, head and neck, liver or kidney cancer.

The sample holds one count of this clone. The chain couples TRBV12-5 to TRBJ2-1; a weak D match, TRBD2 (5 bases). Trimming took 1 base from V and 3 from J, leaving 10 bases between them. This CDR3 has 15 amino acids. Per germline, CDR1 LGHNT and CDR2 FRNRAP. The CDR3 DNA sequence: TGTGCTAGTGGTTTGGCACAACTAGTCTACAATGAGCAGTTCTTC. Protein product: CASGLAQLVYNEQFF.

This chain uses TRBV21-1 with TRBJ2-5; the D call in the table, TRBD2, was not verified against the DNA. TRBV21-1 has pseudogene status. This CDR3 contains 17 residues. The CDR3 coding sequence is TGTGCCAGCAGCAAAGTAATACTAGCGGGAGGGAAAGAGACCCAGTACTTC. Amino acid sequence: CASSKVILAGGKETQYF.

V and J are TRBV19 and TRBJ1-2; D is possibly TRBD1 (6 bases). V lost 3 bases, J lost 4 bases, and 24 bases lay in between. The CDR3 consists of 18 residues. Per the germline V gene, CDR1 is LNHDA and CDR2 is SQIVND (reference sequence). CDR3 DNA: TGTGCCAGTAGTATTGTTGTGCTGGGGGGGGCCAGCGGCTATGGCTACACCTTC. Protein: CASSIVVLGGASGYGYTF.

V is TRBV5-5 and J is TRBJ2-5; D is unclear. The V end lost 0 bases, the J end lost 5 bases, and 8 bases lay between the germline ends. Germline CDR1 and CDR2: SGHKS and YYEKEE (reference sequence). The CDR3 covers 13 residues. The CDR3 DNA follows: TGTGCCAGCAGCTTGGTGTTGAGGGAGACCCAGTACTTC. It encodes CASSLVLRETQYF.

The chain combines TRBV27 with TRBJ2-5, with 12 nucleotides matching TRBD2. The J call may be wrong; the DNA end is better matched by TRBJ2-7. CDR1 and CDR2 from the germline V gene are MNHEY and SMNVEV (reference sequence). The CDR3 contains 15 residues. The CDR3 DNA follows: TGTGCCAGCAGTTCCGGGACTAGCGGGCTAAACGAGCAGTACTTC. This sequence encodes CASSSGTSGLNEQYF.

This rearrangement joins TRBV7-9 to TRBJ1-2; 8 bases line up with TRBD1. There are 15 residues in the CDR3. The J segment lost 7 bases and the V segment lost 5 bases, leaving 12 bases of the junction unmatched. The germline V gene encodes CDR1 SEHNR and CDR2 FQNEAQ (reference sequence). DNA for the CDR3: TGTGCCAGCAGCCAGGGGGCACGCGGATCTTCTGGCTACACCTTC. This sequence encodes CASSQGARGSSGYTF.

The gene calls are TRBV27 and TRBJ1-1; D is uncertain. The V gene lost 0 bases and the J gene lost 6 bases, with 14 bases spanning the gap. The germline V gene encodes CDR1 MNHEY and CDR2 SMNVEV (reference sequence). The CDR3 is made up of 15 amino acids. CDR3 nucleotide sequence: TGTGCCAGCAGTTTATCCCGGGCCGCGGTCCCTGAAGCTTTCTTT. Amino acid sequence: CASSLSRAAVPEAFF.

The chain recombines TRBV11-2 with TRBJ2-5; 12 bases line up with TRBD2. V shed 5 bases and J 2 bases; nucleotides not matched to a gene: 6. Germline V gene sequence: CDR1 SGHAT, CDR2 FQNNGV. CDR3 size: 16 residues. The CDR3 is CASSPGTSGYQETQYF. The DNA for the CDR3 is TGTGCCAGCAGCCCCGGGACTAGCGGGTATCAAGAGACCCAGTACTTC.

The count of this clone is one. The J gene is TRBJ1-5, the V gene TRBV6-5, with D uncertain. CDR3 length: 14 residues. V dropped 6 bases and J dropped 0 bases, with 9 bases sitting between them. The germline CDR1 and CDR2 sequences are MNHEY and SVGAGI. The CDR3 nucleotides read TGTGCCAGCAGGGACGGAGATAGCAATCAGCCCCAGCATTTT. Residues: CASRDGDSNQPQHF.

The rearrangement uses TRBV18 and TRBJ2-5; tentatively, D is TRBD2 (6 bases). The CDR3 spans 14 residues. Between the trimmed V and J ends, which lost 5 bases and 1 base, there was a span of 11 bases. Per the germline V gene, CDR1 is KGHSH and CDR2 is LQKENI. The CDR3 here is CASSTRDSQETQYF. In DNA, the CDR3 is TGTGCCAGCTCAACACGGGACTCCCAAGAGACCCAGTACTTC.

The table lists this clone with a count of one. The rearrangement links TRBV5-5 to TRBJ1-1; D perhaps matches TRBD1 (6 bases). V was pared by 5 bases and J by 6 bases, with 14 bases between. The CDR3 length is 13 residues. Germline loops: CDR1 SGHKS, CDR2 YYEKEE (reference sequence). The CDR3 region is CASRLGGAAEAFF. The CDR3 DNA is TGTGCCAGCAGGCTCGGGGGGGCCGCTGAAGCTTTCTTT.

This chain joins TRBV27 and TRBJ1-1, with 8 bases lining up with TRBD1. Germline lookup yields CDR1 MNHEY and CDR2 SMNVEV (reference sequence). The CDR3 sequence is 17 residues long. The V segment lost 1 base and the J segment 3 bases; nucleotides outside the gene matches: 10. CDR3 in DNA: TGTGCCAGCAGTTTATACTCAGGGGGCCTGCGGGACACTGAAGCTTTCTTT. The encoded protein is CASSLYSGGLRDTEAFF.

This chain links TRBV5-1 with TRBJ1-1; D unclear. Per germline, CDR1 SGHRS and CDR2 YFSETQ. This CDR3 is built from 13 residues. The ends were cut back, 0 bases at V and 1 base at J, with 4 bases in the middle. Here the CDR3 reads CASSLASNTEAFF. As DNA, the CDR3 is TGCGCCAGCAGCTTGGCCTCGAACACTGAAGCTTTCTTT.

In its sample, this clone was seen once. The rearrangement joins TRBV10-3 to TRBJ2-3, with TRBD2 matching 14 bases. Germline CDR1 ENHRY, CDR2 SYGVKD. The CDR3 contains 20 residues. The J segment lost 3 bases and the V segment lost 3 bases, leaving 14 bases of the junction unmatched. The CDR3 sequence is CAISDRGRGGLAGVTDTQYF. CDR3 coding DNA: TGTGCCATCAGTGACAGGGGCCGAGGGGGACTAGCGGGAGTTACAGATACGCAGTATTTT.

This clone was found once. The chain employs TRBV5-1 and TRBJ1-2; D is possibly TRBD1 (6 bases). Trimming removed 0 bases at V and 3 bases at J, with 12 bases between. This CDR3 is built from 15 residues. Germline lookup yields CDR1 SGHRS and CDR2 YFSETQ. This CDR3 reads CASSLDPGDHYGYTF. For the CDR3, the DNA is TGCGCCAGCAGCTTGGATCCAGGGGACCACTATGGCTACACCTTC.

J is TRBJ2-7 and V is TRBV4-1; 7 nucleotides match TRBD1. Germline loops: CDR1 MGHRA, CDR2 YSYEKL. J gave up 6 bases and V 3 bases, and 8 bases lay outside the gene matches. The CDR3 length is 14 residues. CDR3 in amino acids: CASSHKDRSGEQYF. The CDR3 DNA is TGCGCCAGCAGCCACAAGGACAGGTCGGGCGAGCAGTACTTC.

CDR3 nucleotide sequence: TGTGCCAGCTCACCGGGACCGAGTGACTATGGCTACACCTTC. Protein sequence: CASSPGPSDYGYTF. The chain combines TRBV18 with TRBJ1-2, with D possibly being TRBD1 (5 bases). The germline V gene has CDR1 KGHSH and CDR2 LQKENI. Trimming left V 3 bases short and J 3 bases short, with 11 bases between. CDR3 size: 14 residues.

J is TRBJ2-5 and V is TRBV9; 11 nucleotides align to TRBD1. The junction had 12 bases not matched to a gene; V was cut back by 3 bases and J by 2 bases. The CDR3 runs to 18 residues. CDR1 and CDR2 from the germline V gene are SGDLS and YYNGEE. The CDR3 reads CASSARTGGALGQETQYF. CDR3 nucleotides: TGTGCCAGCAGCGCGAGGACAGGGGGCGCGTTGGGGCAAGAGACCCAGTACTTC.

The V call is TRBV11-2, the J call TRBJ1-5; 12 nucleotides line up with TRBD1. V was clipped by 4 bases and J by 5 bases; unmatched bases: 3. The CDR3 consists of 15 residues. Germline loops: CDR1 SGHAT, CDR2 FQNNGV. The DNA for the CDR3 is TGTGCCAGCAGCTCGGGGACAGGGGGCGATCAGCCCCAGCATTTT. Its translation: CASSSGTGGDQPQHF. The full variable domain, its missing parts supplied by reference TRBV11-2 and TRBJ1-5, is EAGVAQSPRYKIIEKRQSVAFWCNPISGHATLYWYQQILGQGPKLLIQFQNNGVVDDSQLPKDRFSAERLKGVDSTLKIQPAKLEDSAVYLCASSSGTGGDQPQHFGDGTRLSIL.

This chain connects TRBV5-4 to TRBJ2-3; possible D gene TRBD2, 6 bases. The V and J ends lost 0 bases and 4 bases respectively, with 12 bases between them. The CDR3 sequence is 15 residues long. Germline V gene data show CDR1 as SGHNT and CDR2 as YYREEE (reference sequence). In DNA form, the CDR3 reads TGTGCCAGCAGCTTGGCGGCGGGAAGCGCAGATACGCAGTATTTT. As protein: CASSLAAGSADTQYF.

V usage is TRBV9 and J usage is TRBJ2-2; 12 bases fit TRBD2. The V and J ends lost 1 base and 5 bases, in that order; junction bases with no gene match: 3. The germline V gene has CDR1 SGDLS and CDR2 YYNGEE. The CDR3 extends over 16 amino acids. This chain's CDR3 is CASSVLAGGVTGELFF. CDR3 DNA sequence: TGTGCCAGCAGCGTACTAGCGGGAGGGGTTACCGGGGAGCTGTTTTTT.

The chain links TRBV6-1 to TRBJ2-5, with D hard to call. Trimming cost V 0 bases and J 2 bases, with 7 bases left between them. The CDR3 consists of 14 residues. Per germline, CDR1 MNHNS and CDR2 SASEGT. The chain's CDR3 is CASSEANYQETQYF. CDR3 DNA: TGTGCCAGCAGTGAAGCTAACTATCAAGAGACCCAGTACTTC.

The chain joins TRBV5-6 to TRBJ2-7; D might be TRBD1 (6 bases). CDR3 length: 13 residues. Deletions cut 6 bases from V and 4 bases from J, with 14 bases between. Germline V CDR1 and CDR2: SGHDT, YYEEEE. CDR3 sequence reads: CASNSGQTYEQYF. CDR3 nucleotides: TGTGCCAGCAACTCGGGACAAACGTACGAGCAGTACTTC.

The rearrangement links TRBV27 to TRBJ2-7, with 8 bases lining up with TRBD1. CDR3 length: 14 amino acids. With V trimmed by 3 bases and J by 2 bases, 3 bases remained unmatched. CDR1 and CDR2 from the germline V gene are MNHEY and SMNVEV (reference sequence). Here the CDR3 DNA reads TGTGCCAGCAGTTTCGGGACAGGAGCCTACGAGCAGTACTTC. Protein product: CASSFGTGAYEQYF.

The chain carries TRBV7-3 and TRBJ2-7, with D possibly called TRBD1 or TRBD2 (5 bases each). CDR3 size: 15 residues. V gave up 1 base and J gave up 3 bases, with 13 bases separating them. CDR1 and CDR2 (germline): SGHTA, FQGTGA. The CDR3 coding sequence is TGTGCCAGCAGCTTAATACCGGGACCCGGCTACGAGCAGTACTTC. It specifies CASSLIPGPGYEQYF.

V usage is TRBV7-2 and J usage is TRBJ2-3; 9 bases are shared with TRBD2. The V gene end was trimmed by 4 bases and the J gene end by 8 bases; junction bases not matched to a gene: 16. Germline V lookup: CDR1 SGHTA, CDR2 FQGNSA. The CDR3 loop spans 17 amino acids. DNA for the CDR3: TGTGCCAGCAGCTCCACTGTAGCGGGGGAGGAGTTTTCTACGCAGTATTTT. It specifies CASSSTVAGEEFSTQYF.